The present TCR beta chain was sequenced within a study of T cells in Graves' hyperthyroidism and ophthalmopathy. Amplification of TCR beta CDR3 regions was performed using RNA transcripts as template. Using the HTBI primer set, a first-round RT-PCR was run on the TCR CDR3. A single record per CDR3 protein comes from TCRdb applying MiXCR to the multiplex PCR reads. The sample includes a few hundred thousand distinct CDR3 sequences, about a sixth of them seen just once. Between the trimmed V and J ends, which lost 4 bases and 4 bases, there was a span of 14 bases. CDR3 size: 14 residues. Germline-derived CDR1 and CDR2 are SGDLS and YYNGEE. This clonotype was seen repeatedly, ten times or more.

The chain combines TRBV9 with TRBJ1-1, with a tentative D call TRBD1 (5 bases). The TCR sequence derives from a woman in her late teens or twenties with Graves' hyperthyroidism. The sequencing sample was made of blood. The CDR3 loop reads CASSPGTLSTEAFF. The CDR3 nucleotides are TGTGCCAGCAGCCCCGGGACTCTTTCCACTGAAGCTTTCTTT.